Listed here is a single TCR beta chain. The data were obtained in a study of cytomegalovirus exposure and HLA in healthy donors. Only in-frame clones appear in the TCRdb table, and some are missing; sequencing was by immunoSEQ multiplex PCR. The table shows around 130,000 clones, with around nine tenths occurring only once. The CDR3 contains 15 residues. V lost 2 bases, J lost 6 bases, and 16 bases lay in between. The germline CDR1 and CDR2 sequences are SGHTA and FQGNSA. The V and J genes are TRBV7-2 and TRBJ1-2; D is possibly TRBD1 (5 bases). The receptor's source is a man aged 25 to 40 in good health and CMV-seronegative. Sequences were obtained from PBMCs. This chain's CDR3 is CASSLPSAGRDGYTF. The CDR3, as DNA: TGTGCCAGCAGCTTACCATCGGCGGGGCGGGATGGCTACACCTTC.